A single sample gave rise to the 11 T cell receptor beta chains below, sequenced in a study of T cells after posttransplantation cyclophosphamide. A marrow graft followed busulfan-fludarabine conditioning, with cyclophosphamide on days +3 and +4. Data came from immunoSEQ multiplex PCR; TCRdb stores just in-frame clones and leaves some out. The table lists about 7,900 clones, with no singletons. The starting material was PBMCs, obtained after an allogeneic stem cell transplant with post-transplant cyclophosphamide. All receptors derive from a male patient in his 30s who received an allogeneic stem cell transplant from an unrelated donor, was CMV-positive, and had acute and chronic GVHD. Some T cells may be the graft donor's.

This clone was seen ten or more times. The chain links TRBV12-3 or TRBV12-4 to TRBJ2-1; no clear D. Trimming stripped 5 bases from V and 5 bases from J, with 13 bases between. This CDR3 spans 14 amino acids. The CDR3 nucleotides are TGTGCCAGCAGTCCCTTACACGTAAACAATGAGCAGTTCTTC. This encodes CASSPLHVNNEQFF.

This clone was seen ten or more times. The chain has TRBV12-3 or TRBV12-4 and TRBJ1-3; 7 bases line up with TRBD1. The J segment lost 6 bases and the V segment lost 2 bases, leaving 7 bases of the junction unmatched. The CDR3 runs 15 residues. DNA for the CDR3: TGTGCCAGCAGTTTATACAGGGGTTATGAAAACACCATATATTTT. Amino acid sequence: CASSLYRGYENTIYF.

This clone has at least ten counts. The chain uses TRBV28 and TRBJ2-7; weak D call: TRBD2 (6 bases). Trimming stripped 6 bases from V and 4 bases from J, with 19 bases between. The CDR3 consists of 15 residues. Per germline, CDR1 MDHEN and CDR2 SYDVKM. CDR3 sequence: CASRLLGTPKYEQYF. The DNA of the CDR3 is TGTGCCAGCAGGCTTCTGGGGACTCCAAAATACGAGCAGTACTTC.

This clone was observed at least ten times. The CDR3, as DNA: TGTGCCAGTAGTATCAGACACGATAGCTCCTACGAGCAGTACTTC. It is translated as CASSIRHDSSYEQYF. This chain uses TRBV19 with TRBJ2-7; no definite D call. CDR1 and CDR2 (germline): LNHDA, SQIVND (reference sequence). Trimming cost V 3 bases and J 0 bases, with 12 bases left between them. The CDR3 is 15 residues long.

This clone was counted ten times or more. The chain couples TRBV11-3 to TRBJ2-7; tentative D call: TRBD1 (7 bases). This CDR3 is 15 amino acids long. The germline V gene has CDR1 SGHNT and CDR2 YENEEA. The V end was cut by 5 bases, the J end by 2 bases, with 16 bases between. CDR3 amino acids: CASSAGQPGTYEQYF. The CDR3 DNA sequence: TGTGCCAGCAGCGCGGGACAGCCCGGCACCTACGAGCAGTACTTC.

This clone has just a few counts. The CDR3 here is CASSESSGGGTGELFF. Written as DNA, the CDR3 is TGTGCCAGCAGCGAATCTAGCGGGGGGGGCACCGGGGAGCTGTTTTTT. The rearrangement joins TRBV9 to TRBJ2-2, with 12 nucleotides matching TRBD2. With 3 bases clipped from V and 4 bases from J, the junction kept 4 bases outside the gene matches. Germline CDR1 is SGDLS and CDR2 is YYNGEE. This CDR3 is built from 16 residues.

The table lists this clone with many counts. The V gene is TRBV7-2, the J gene TRBJ1-2, with 7 bases matching TRBD1. V lost 1 base to trimming and J lost 2 bases; unmatched junction nucleotides: 10. The CDR3 length is 17 residues. The germline CDR1 and CDR2 sequences are SGHTA and FQGNSA. CDR3: CASSLGTLRGFNYGYTF. The DNA for the CDR3 is TGTGCCAGCAGCTTAGGTACCCTCAGGGGGTTCAACTATGGCTACACCTTC.

This clone appeared many times. The gene calls are TRBV19 and TRBJ1-1; 11 bases agree with TRBD1. The CDR3 has 16 amino acids. The V and J ends lost 6 bases and 1 base, in that order; junction bases with no gene match: 7. CDR1 and CDR2 (germline): LNHDA, SQIVND (reference sequence). The chain's CDR3 is CASRGQDRGPNTEAFF. In DNA form, the CDR3 reads TGTGCCAGTAGGGGACAGGACAGGGGGCCGAACACTGAAGCTTTCTTT.

The V call is TRBV4-3, the J call TRBJ2-3; weak D call: TRBD1 (6 bases). The germline V gene encodes CDR1 LGHNA and CDR2 YSLEER. Trimming took 0 bases from V and 1 from J, leaving 11 bases between them. The CDR3 is 16 amino acids. CDR3 DNA: TGCGCCAGCAGCCAAGATTCCCACAGGGGCACAGATACGCAGTATTTT. This sequence encodes CASSQDSHRGTDTQYF.

This clone showed up many times. The V gene is TRBV9, the J gene TRBJ2-1, with 9 bases aligning to TRBD2. CDR1 SGDLS and CDR2 YYNGEE come from the germline V gene. The CDR3 has 15 residues. V gave up 4 bases and J gave up 5 bases; unmatched junction bases: 7. Written as DNA, the CDR3 is TGTGCCAGCAGCACCGTGGGACTAGCCCACAATGAGCAGTTCTTC. Protein: CASSTVGLAHNEQFF.

The chain recombines TRBV6-2 or TRBV6-3 with TRBJ1-1, with 8 bases identical to TRBD1. The V gene's germline CDR1 is MNHEY and CDR2 SVGEGT. The J segment lost 0 bases and the V segment lost 0 bases, leaving 6 bases of the junction unmatched. This CDR3 region has 17 residues. The chain's CDR3 is CASSYSPTGAMNTEAFF. DNA for the CDR3: TGTGCCAGCAGTTACTCGCCGACAGGGGCCATGAACACTGAAGCTTTCTTT.